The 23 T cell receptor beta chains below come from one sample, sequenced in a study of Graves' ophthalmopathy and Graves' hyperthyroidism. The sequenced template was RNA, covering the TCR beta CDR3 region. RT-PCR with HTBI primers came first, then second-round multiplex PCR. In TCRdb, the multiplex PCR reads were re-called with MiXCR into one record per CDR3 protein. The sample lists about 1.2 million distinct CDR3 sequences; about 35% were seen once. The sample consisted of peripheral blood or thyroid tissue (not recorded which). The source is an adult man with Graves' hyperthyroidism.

The DNA for the CDR3 is TGTGCCTGCCAAATCGGGACAGGAAACACTGAAGCTTTCTTT. Its translation is CACQIGTGNTEAFF. This chain joins TRBV7-2 and TRBJ1-1, with 8 bases matching TRBD1. V gave up 11 bases and J gave up 2 bases; unmatched junction bases: 10. The CDR3 is 14 residues long. Germline V CDR1 and CDR2: SGHTA, FQGNSA.

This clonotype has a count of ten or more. The DNA of the CDR3 is TGTGCCAGCAGCTCAAGAGCATCTGGGGCCAACGTCCTGACTTTC. Translated: CASSSRASGANVLTF. The chain joins TRBV7-9 to TRBJ2-6; D not resolved. Germline loops: CDR1 SEHNR, CDR2 FQNEAQ (reference sequence). This CDR3 spans 15 amino acids. Trimming removed 4 bases from V and 1 base from J, with 8 bases in between.

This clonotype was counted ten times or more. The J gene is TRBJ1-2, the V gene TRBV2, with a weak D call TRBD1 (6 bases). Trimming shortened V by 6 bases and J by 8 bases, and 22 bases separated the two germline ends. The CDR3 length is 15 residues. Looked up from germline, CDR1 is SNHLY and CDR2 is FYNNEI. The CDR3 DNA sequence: TGTGCCAGCAGCCCCAGTACGGGGGCGGGGGTCGGCTACACCTTC. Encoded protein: CASSPSTGAGVGYTF.

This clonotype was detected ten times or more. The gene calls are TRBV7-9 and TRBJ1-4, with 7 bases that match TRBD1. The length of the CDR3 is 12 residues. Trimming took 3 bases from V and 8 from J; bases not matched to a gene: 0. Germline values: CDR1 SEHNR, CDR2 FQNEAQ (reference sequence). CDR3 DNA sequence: TGTGCCAGCAGCTTGGGACAGGAAAAACTGTTTTTT. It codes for CASSLGQEKLFF. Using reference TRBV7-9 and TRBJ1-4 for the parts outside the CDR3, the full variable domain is DTGVSQNPRHKITKRGQNVTFRCDPISEHNRLYWYRQTLGQGPEFLTYFQNEAQLEKSRLLSDRFSAERPKGSFSTLEIQRTEQGDSAMYLCASSLGQEKLFFGSGTQLSVL.

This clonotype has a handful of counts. CDR3 in amino acids: CASRLGAGRSGELFF. CDR3 DNA: TGCGCCAGCCGGCTTGGGGCAGGGCGTAGCGGGGAGCTGTTTTTT. The chain recombines TRBV4-3 with TRBJ2-2, with a weak D call TRBD1 (5 bases). The CDR3 is 15 residues long. V shed 8 bases and J shed 7 bases, with 20 bases lying between them. The V gene's germline CDR1 is LGHNA and CDR2 YSLEER.

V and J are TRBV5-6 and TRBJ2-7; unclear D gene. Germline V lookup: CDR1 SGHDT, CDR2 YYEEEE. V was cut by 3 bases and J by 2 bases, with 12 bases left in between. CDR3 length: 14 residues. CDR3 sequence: CASSSSTLAYEQYF. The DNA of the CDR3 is TGTGCCAGCAGCTCCTCGACTCTAGCCTACGAGCAGTACTTC.

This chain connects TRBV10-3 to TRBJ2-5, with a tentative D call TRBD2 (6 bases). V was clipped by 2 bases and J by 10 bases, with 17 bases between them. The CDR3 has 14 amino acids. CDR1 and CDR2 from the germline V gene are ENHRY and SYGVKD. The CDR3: CAISEPHGGKNQYF. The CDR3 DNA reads TGTGCCATCAGTGAGCCCCATGGAGGGAAGAACCAGTACTTC.

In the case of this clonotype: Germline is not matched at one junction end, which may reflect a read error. The CDR3 nucleotides are TGTGCCAGCAGTCAAAGACCGGAGCTTGCTAACTGTGGCTACACCTTC. It translates to CASSQRPELANCGYTF. V usage is TRBV11-1 and J usage is TRBJ1-2; D unclear. Germline-derived CDR1 and CDR2 are SGHAT and FQDESV (reference sequence). The CDR3 covers 16 residues. Based on the CDR3 plus reference TRBV11-1 and TRBJ1-2, the full variable domain is EAEVAQSPRYKITEKSQAVAFWCDPISGHATLYWYRQILGQGPELLVQFQDESVVDDSQLPKDRFSAERLKGVDSTLKIQPAELGDSAMYLCASSQRPELANCGYTFGSGTRLTVV.

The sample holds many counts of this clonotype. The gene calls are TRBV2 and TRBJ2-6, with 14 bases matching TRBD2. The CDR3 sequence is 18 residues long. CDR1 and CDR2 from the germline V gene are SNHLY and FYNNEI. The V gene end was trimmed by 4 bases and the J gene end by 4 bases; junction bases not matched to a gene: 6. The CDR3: CASSGLAGGPGGANVLTF. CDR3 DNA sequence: TGTGCCAGCAGTGGACTAGCGGGAGGGCCTGGAGGGGCCAACGTCCTGACTTTC.

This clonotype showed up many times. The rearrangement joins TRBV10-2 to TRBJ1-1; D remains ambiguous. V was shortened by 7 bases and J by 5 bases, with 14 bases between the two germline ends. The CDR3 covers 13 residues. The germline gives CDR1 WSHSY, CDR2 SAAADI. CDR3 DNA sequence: TGCGCCAGCATCGTGCGGGGTAAGACTGAAGCTTTCTTT. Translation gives CASIVRGKTEAFF.

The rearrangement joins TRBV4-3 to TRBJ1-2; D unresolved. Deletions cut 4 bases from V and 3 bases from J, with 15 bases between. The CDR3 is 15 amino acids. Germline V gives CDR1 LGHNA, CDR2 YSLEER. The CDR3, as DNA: TGCGCCAGCAGCCTAGCCATGGGTTCAGACTATGGCTACACCTTC. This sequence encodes CASSLAMGSDYGYTF.

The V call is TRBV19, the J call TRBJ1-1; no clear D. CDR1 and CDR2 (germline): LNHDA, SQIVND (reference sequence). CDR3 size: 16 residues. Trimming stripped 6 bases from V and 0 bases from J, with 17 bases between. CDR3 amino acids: CASRWGRTALNTEAFF. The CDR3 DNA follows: TGTGCCAGTAGGTGGGGTCGGACGGCGCTGAACACTGAAGCTTTCTTT. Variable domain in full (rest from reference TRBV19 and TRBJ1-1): DGGITQSPKYLFRKEGQNVTLSCEQNLNHDAMYWYRQDPGQGLRLIYYSQIVNDFQKGDIAEGYSVSREKKESFPLTVTSAQKNPTAFYLCASRWGRTALNTEAFFGQGTRLTVV.

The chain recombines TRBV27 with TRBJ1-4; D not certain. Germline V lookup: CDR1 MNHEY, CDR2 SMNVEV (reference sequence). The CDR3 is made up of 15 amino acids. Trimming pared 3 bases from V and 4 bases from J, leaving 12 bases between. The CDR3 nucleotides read TGTGCCAGCAGTTTGGGCGGCCCCGGTAATGAAAAACTGTTTTTT. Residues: CASSLGGPGNEKLFF. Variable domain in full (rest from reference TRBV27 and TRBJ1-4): EAQVTQNPRYLITVTGKKLTVTCSQNMNHEYMSWYRQDPGLGLRQIYYSMNVEVTDKGDVPEGYKVSRKEKRNFPLILESPSPNQTSLYFCASSLGGPGNEKLFFGSGTQLSVL.

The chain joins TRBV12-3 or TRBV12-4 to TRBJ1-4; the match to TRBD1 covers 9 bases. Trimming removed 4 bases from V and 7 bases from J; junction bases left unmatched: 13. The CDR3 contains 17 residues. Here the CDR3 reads CASSYGKGRDRVEKLFF. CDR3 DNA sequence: TGTGCCAGCAGTTACGGGAAGGGCCGGGACAGGGTTGAAAAACTGTTTTTT.

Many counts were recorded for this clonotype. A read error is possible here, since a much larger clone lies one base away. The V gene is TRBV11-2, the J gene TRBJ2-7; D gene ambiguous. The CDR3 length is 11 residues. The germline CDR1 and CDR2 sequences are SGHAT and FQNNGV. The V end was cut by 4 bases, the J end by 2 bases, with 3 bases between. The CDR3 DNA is TGTGCCAGCAGCTGGACCTACGAGCAGTACTTC. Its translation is CASSWTYEQYF.

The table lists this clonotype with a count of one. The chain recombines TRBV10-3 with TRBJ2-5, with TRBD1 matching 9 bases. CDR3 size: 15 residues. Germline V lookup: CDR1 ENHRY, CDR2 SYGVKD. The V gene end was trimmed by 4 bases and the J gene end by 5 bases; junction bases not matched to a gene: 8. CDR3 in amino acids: CAISGDTGGAETQYF. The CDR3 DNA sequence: TGTGCCATCAGTGGGGACACAGGGGGCGCGGAGACCCAGTACTTC.

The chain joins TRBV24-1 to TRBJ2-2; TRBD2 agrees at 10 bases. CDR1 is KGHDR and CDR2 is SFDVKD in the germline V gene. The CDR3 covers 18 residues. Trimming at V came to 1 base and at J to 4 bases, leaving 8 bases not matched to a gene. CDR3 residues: CATSDFGKAGGPTGELFF. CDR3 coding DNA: TGTGCCACCAGTGATTTCGGAAAAGCGGGAGGGCCCACCGGGGAGCTGTTTTTT.

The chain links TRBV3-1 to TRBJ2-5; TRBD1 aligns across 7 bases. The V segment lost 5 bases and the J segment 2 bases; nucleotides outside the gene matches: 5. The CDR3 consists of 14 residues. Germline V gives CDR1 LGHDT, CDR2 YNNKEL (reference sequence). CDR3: CASSAPGQQETQYF. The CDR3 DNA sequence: TGTGCCAGCAGCGCACCGGGACAGCAAGAGACCCAGTACTTC.

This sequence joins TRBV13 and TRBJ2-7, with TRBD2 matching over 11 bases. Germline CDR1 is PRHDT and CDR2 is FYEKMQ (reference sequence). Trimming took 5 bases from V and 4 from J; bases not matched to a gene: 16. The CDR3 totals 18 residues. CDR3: CASSLSTSGRVIRYEQYF. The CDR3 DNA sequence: TGTGCCAGCAGCCTATCAACTAGCGGGAGAGTTATTAGGTACGAGCAGTACTTC. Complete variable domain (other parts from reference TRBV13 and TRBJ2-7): AAGVIQSPRHLIKEKRETATLKCYPIPRHDTVYWYQQGPGQDPQFLISFYEKMQSDKGSIPDRFSAQQFSDYHSELNMSSLELGDSALYFCASSLSTSGRVIRYEQYFGPGTRLTVT.

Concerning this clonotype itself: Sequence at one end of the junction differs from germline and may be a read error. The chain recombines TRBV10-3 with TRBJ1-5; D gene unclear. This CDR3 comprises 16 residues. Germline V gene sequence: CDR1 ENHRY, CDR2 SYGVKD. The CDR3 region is CASSLPPDARIWPQHF. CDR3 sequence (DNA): TGTGCCAGCAGTTTACCCCCTGACGCCCGTATTTGGCCCCAGCATTTT.

The CDR3 reads CAISSTGHQSEKLFF. DNA of the CDR3: TGTGCCATCAGTTCCACGGGTCACCAGTCTGAAAAACTGTTTTTT. The chain uses TRBV10-3 and TRBJ1-4; D unresolved. Trimming removed 5 bases from V and 7 bases from J, with 17 bases in between. Germline CDR1 ENHRY, CDR2 SYGVKD. This CDR3 is built from 15 residues.

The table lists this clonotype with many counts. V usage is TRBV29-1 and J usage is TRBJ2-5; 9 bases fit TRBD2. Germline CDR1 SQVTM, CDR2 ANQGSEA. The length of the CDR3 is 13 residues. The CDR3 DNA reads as TGCGCAGTATATAGCGGGGGAGGAGAGACCCAGTACTTC. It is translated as CAVYSGGGETQYF. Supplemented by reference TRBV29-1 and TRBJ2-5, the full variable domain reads SAVISQKPSRDICQRGTSLTIQCQVDSQVTMMFWYRQQPGQSLTLIATANQGSEATYESGFVIDKFPISRPNLTFSTLTVSNMSPEDSSIYLCAVYSGGGETQYFGPGTRLLVL.

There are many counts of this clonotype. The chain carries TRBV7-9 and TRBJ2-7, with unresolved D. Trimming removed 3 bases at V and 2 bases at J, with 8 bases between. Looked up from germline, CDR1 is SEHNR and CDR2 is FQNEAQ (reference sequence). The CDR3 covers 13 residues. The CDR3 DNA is TGTGCCAGCAGCTTTGGTGTCACCTACGAGCAGTACTTC. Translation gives CASSFGVTYEQYF. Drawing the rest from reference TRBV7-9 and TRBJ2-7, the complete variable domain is DTGVSQNPRHKITKRGQNVTFRCDPISEHNRLYWYRQTLGQGPEFLTYFQNEAQLEKSRLLSDRFSAERPKGSFSTLEIQRTEQGDSAMYLCASSFGVTYEQYFGPGTRLTVT.